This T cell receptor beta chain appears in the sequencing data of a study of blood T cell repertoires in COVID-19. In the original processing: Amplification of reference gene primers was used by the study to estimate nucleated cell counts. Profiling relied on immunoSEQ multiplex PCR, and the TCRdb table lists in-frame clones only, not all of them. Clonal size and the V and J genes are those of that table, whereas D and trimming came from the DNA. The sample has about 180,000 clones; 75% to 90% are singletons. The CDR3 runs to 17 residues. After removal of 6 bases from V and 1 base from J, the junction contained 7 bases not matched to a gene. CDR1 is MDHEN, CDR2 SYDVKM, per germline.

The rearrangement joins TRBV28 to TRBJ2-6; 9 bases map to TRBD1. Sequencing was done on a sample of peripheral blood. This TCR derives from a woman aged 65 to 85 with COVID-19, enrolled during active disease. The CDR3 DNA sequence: TGTGCCAGCAGGTCTCCGGGGACAGGGTCTGGGGCCAACGTCCTGACTTTC. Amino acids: CASRSPGTGSGANVLTF.